This T cell receptor (beta chain) appears in the sequencing data of a study of blood T cell repertoires in COVID-19. About the research overall: From T cells, B-cell-depleted T cells, or PBMCs came the material, which was cDNA or gDNA.

In the authors' methods: Researchers report that nucleated cell counts were estimated from reference gene primer amplification. The method was immunoSEQ multiplex PCR; TCRdb's version includes in-frame clones alone and lacks a portion of them. For V, J and clone size, that table is used; D and trimming come from the DNA. This sample has 430,000 or so clones, with approximately 90% found just once. Enrollment of patients from Seattle took place during active infection, with longitudinal follow-up. Germline assignment: CDR1 SGHRS and CDR2 YFSETQ. Trimming removed 5 bases from V and 9 bases from J, with 12 bases in between. The CDR3 consists of 13 residues.

What was sequenced was peripheral blood. The gene calls are TRBV5-1 and TRBJ1-6; D gene uncertain. The sequence was collected from a man between 18 and 35 years old with COVID-19, enrolled during active disease. CDR3 bases: TGCGCCAGCAGGCAGGCTTTGGGTTCACCCCTCCACTTT. Protein sequence: CASRQALGSPLHF.